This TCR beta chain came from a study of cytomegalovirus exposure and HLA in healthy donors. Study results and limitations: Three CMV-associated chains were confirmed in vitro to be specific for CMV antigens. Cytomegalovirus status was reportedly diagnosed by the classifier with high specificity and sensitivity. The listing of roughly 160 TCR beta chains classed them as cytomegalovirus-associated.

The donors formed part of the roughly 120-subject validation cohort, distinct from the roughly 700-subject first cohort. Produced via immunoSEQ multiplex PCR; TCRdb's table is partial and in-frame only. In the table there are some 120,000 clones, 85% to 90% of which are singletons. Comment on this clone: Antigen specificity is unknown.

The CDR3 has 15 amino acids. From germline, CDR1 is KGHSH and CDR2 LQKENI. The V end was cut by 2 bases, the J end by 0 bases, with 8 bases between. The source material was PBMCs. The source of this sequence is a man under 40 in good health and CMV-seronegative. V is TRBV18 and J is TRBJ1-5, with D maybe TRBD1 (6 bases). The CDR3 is CASSPNRASNQPQHF. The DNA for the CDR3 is TGTGCCAGCTCACCAAACAGGGCTAGCAATCAGCCCCAGCATTTT.